The 29 T cell receptor beta chains presented below share a single source sample, sequenced in a study of T cells in Graves' hyperthyroidism and ophthalmopathy. RNA transcripts yielded amplified TCR beta CDR3 regions. The TCR CDR3 first-round RT-PCR relied on the HTBI primer set. From the multiplex PCR reads, TCRdb called clonotypes with MiXCR, one entry per CDR3 protein. The sample lists some 800,000 distinct CDR3 sequences; over 35% were seen once. The sequenced material came from blood. The receptors shown here come from a young man with Graves' hyperthyroidism.

The table lists this clonotype with a few counts. The gene calls are TRBV28 and TRBJ2-6; D gene ambiguous. Per germline, CDR1 MDHEN and CDR2 SYDVKM. CDR3 length equals 13 residues. V lost 6 bases to trimming and J lost 3 bases, with 6 bases between them. The CDR3: CASREHGANVLTF. The CDR3 DNA is TGTGCCAGCAGGGAACATGGGGCCAACGTCCTGACTTTC.

There are many counts of this clonotype. CDR3 in amino acids: CSAPQGARDTEAFF. For the CDR3, the DNA is TGCAGTGCTCCCCAGGGGGCGCGGGACACTGAAGCTTTCTTT. This chain links TRBV20-1 with TRBJ1-1; the match to TRBD1 covers 8 bases. Trimming cost V 5 bases and J 3 bases; bases outside gene matches: 8. The germline V gene encodes CDR1 DFQATT and CDR2 SNEGSKA (reference sequence). CDR3 size: 14 residues.

This clonotype appeared a few times. The chain has TRBV5-1 and TRBJ2-6, with D maybe TRBD1 (5 bases). With 1 base removed from V and 0 bases from J, the gap between germline ends came to 8 bases. In germline, CDR1 is SGHRS, CDR2 YFSETQ. This CDR3 is built from 16 residues. The CDR3 DNA sequence: TGCGCCAGCAGCTTGCCTCAGGGCTCTGGGGCCAACGTCCTGACTTTC. It codes for CASSLPQGSGANVLTF.

This clonotype was counted many times. The chain joins TRBV6-5 to TRBJ1-1; D unclear. The CDR3 is 16 amino acids. V gave up 0 bases and J gave up 7 bases, with 18 bases separating them. Per germline, CDR1 MNHEY and CDR2 SVGAGI. The CDR3: CASSYSSPQPTHEAFF. CDR3 nucleotides: TGTGCCAGCAGTTACTCGAGCCCTCAACCAACCCATGAAGCTTTCTTT.

The chain links TRBV20-1 to TRBJ1-5, with a possible D match to TRBD1 (5 bases). Germline V CDR1 and CDR2: DFQATT, SNEGSKA (reference sequence). Deletions cut 1 base from V and 7 bases from J, with 17 bases between. The CDR3 runs 15 residues. The CDR3 region has the DNA TGCAGTGCTAGAGGCGGAGGTGGGGGTGGCCAGCCCCAGCATTTT. Residues: CSARGGGGGGQPQHF.

V and J are TRBV10-3 and TRBJ1-6, with D tentatively TRBD1 (6 bases). The V end was cut by 2 bases, the J end by 9 bases, with 8 bases between. The CDR3 consists of 13 residues. The V gene's germline CDR1 is ENHRY and CDR2 SYGVKD. The CDR3 loop reads CAISETGSSPLHF. The CDR3 DNA is TGTGCCATCAGTGAGACAGGGAGTTCACCCCTCCACTTT.

This clonotype was counted ten times or more. The V and J genes are TRBV9 and TRBJ1-2; possibly TRBD1 for D (6 bases). CDR3 length: 15 amino acids. V lost 0 bases and J lost 3, with 12 bases in between. Germline loops: CDR1 SGDLS, CDR2 YYNGEE. CDR3 nucleotide sequence: TGTGCCAGCAGCGTAGAGGAGGGGGGAGACTATGGCTACACCTTC. This encodes CASSVEEGGDYGYTF.

The genes are TRBV28 and TRBJ1-5; 7 bases line up with TRBD1. CDR1 is MDHEN, CDR2 SYDVKM, per germline. The V and J ends lost 3 bases and 6 bases, in that order; junction bases with no gene match: 8. This CDR3 has 15 residues. This chain's CDR3 is CASSFLRGGSQPQHF. CDR3 sequence (DNA): TGTGCCAGCAGTTTCCTGAGAGGGGGCAGTCAGCCCCAGCATTTT.

This clonotype was counted a single time. The chain links TRBV2 to TRBJ1-2, with a possible D match to TRBD1 (6 bases). The CDR3 runs 15 residues. Per the germline V gene, CDR1 is SNHLY and CDR2 is FYNNEI. Trimming pared 5 bases from V and 0 bases from J, leaving 13 bases between. The CDR3 region is CASSSIQGSNYGYTF. CDR3 coding DNA: TGTGCCAGCAGTTCCATACAGGGATCTAACTATGGCTACACCTTC.

The rearrangement uses TRBV9 and TRBJ2-7; no firm D call. V lost 4 bases and J lost 6, with 17 bases in between. This CDR3 has 14 amino acids. CDR1 and CDR2 (germline): SGDLS, YYNGEE. The CDR3 DNA is TGTGCCAGCAGCCGGACCGGCGCTGCGGCCGAGCAGTACTTC. It specifies CASSRTGAAAEQYF.

A remark on this clonotype: The junction departs from germline at one end; a sequencing error may be responsible. The V call is TRBV15, the J call TRBJ1-6; maybe TRBD1 (5 bases). Per germline, CDR1 LNHNV and CDR2 YYDKDF (reference sequence). This CDR3 spans 15 amino acids. Here the CDR3 reads CATSREAQDNSPFHF. The DNA for the CDR3 is TGTGCCACCAGCAGAGAGGCACAGGATAATTCACCCTTCCACTTT.

There are many counts of this clonotype. The chain joins TRBV15 to TRBJ2-2; 7 nucleotides line up with TRBD2. From germline, CDR1 is LNHNV and CDR2 YYDKDF (reference sequence). J lost 6 bases, V lost 0 bases, and 4 bases had no gene match. This CDR3 region has 15 residues. This CDR3 is CATSRERAGAGELFF. The CDR3 region has the DNA TGTGCCACCAGCAGAGAAAGGGCGGGGGCCGGGGAGCTGTTTTTT.

This clonotype showed up many times. The rearrangement uses TRBV25-1 and TRBJ1-2; D might be TRBD1 (5 bases). The CDR3 has 12 residues. V was pared by 6 bases and J by 4 bases, with 9 bases between. From germline, CDR1 is MGHDK and CDR2 SYGVNS. CDR3 nucleotides: TGTGCCAGCAGAGCCGGGGCCTATGGCTACACCTTC. This codes for CASRAGAYGYTF.

The chain recombines TRBV5-1 with TRBJ2-7; TRBD2 agrees at 10 bases. The CDR3 extends over 16 amino acids. Germline CDR1 reads SGHRS; CDR2 reads YFSETQ. Trimming cost V 4 bases and J 0 bases; bases outside gene matches: 7. The chain's CDR3 is CASSRPGLARSYEQYF. Written as DNA, the CDR3 is TGCGCCAGCAGCCGTCCGGGACTAGCGCGCTCCTACGAGCAGTACTTC. Full variable domain (missing parts from reference TRBV5-1 and TRBJ2-7): KAGVTQTPRYLIKTRGQQVTLSCSPISGHRSVSWYQQTPGQGLQFLFEYFSETQRNKGNFPGRFSGRQFSNSRSEMNVSTLELGDSALYLCASSRPGLARSYEQYFGPGTRLTVT.

This clonotype appeared a few times. The CDR3 nucleotides are TGTGCCAGCAGCCACGACTATTTGAACACTGAAGCTTTCTTT. Translation: CASSHDYLNTEAFF. This rearrangement joins TRBV14 to TRBJ1-1, with no clear D. The CDR3 length is 14 residues. Germline V gene data show CDR1 as SGHDN and CDR2 as FVKESK. V was shortened by 3 bases and J by 0 bases, with 8 bases between the two germline ends.

This clonotype was seen repeatedly, ten times or more. The chain couples TRBV7-9 to TRBJ1-4; 7 bases are a match to TRBD1. The V gene end was trimmed by 7 bases and the J gene end by 4 bases; junction bases not matched to a gene: 6. In germline, CDR1 is SEHNR, CDR2 FQNEAQ (reference sequence). The CDR3 has 14 amino acids. CDR3 in amino acids: CASKSGQYNEKLFF. The CDR3 region has the DNA TGTGCCAGCAAGTCGGGACAGTATAATGAAAAACTGTTTTTT. The full variable domain, rest sourced from reference TRBV7-9 and TRBJ1-4, is DTGVSQNPRHKITKRGQNVTFRCDPISEHNRLYWYRQTLGQGPEFLTYFQNEAQLEKSRLLSDRFSAERPKGSFSTLEIQRTEQGDSAMYLCASKSGQYNEKLFFGSGTQLSVL.

The rearrangement links TRBV29-1 to TRBJ1-2, with D perhaps matching TRBD1 (5 bases). V lost 8 bases and J 4 bases, leaving 23 bases between the germline ends. Germline CDR1 is SQVTM and CDR2 is ANQGSEA. The CDR3 consists of 15 residues. The CDR3 loop is CSSPPGRLGSYGYTF. CDR3 nucleotide sequence: TGCAGCTCGCCACCGGGACGGCTGGGATCCTATGGCTACACCTTC.

This clonotype has a count of ten or more. This chain connects TRBV24-1 to TRBJ1-5, with D perhaps matching TRBD1 (5 bases). The CDR3 has 14 residues. Germline V gene sequence: CDR1 KGHDR, CDR2 SFDVKD. Between the trimmed V and J ends, which lost 4 bases and 4 bases, there was a span of 10 bases. The DNA of the CDR3 is TGTGCCACCAGTGAAACGGGGGAAAATCAGCCCCAGCATTTT. Amino acids: CATSETGENQPQHF.

This clonotype was seen only a few times. The CDR3 loop is CASSRGRGTYEQYF. Here the CDR3 DNA reads TGCGCCAGCAGTCGAGGGAGGGGTACCTACGAGCAGTACTTC. This chain joins TRBV4-1 and TRBJ2-7; 7 nucleotides match TRBD2. The length of the CDR3 is 14 residues. The J segment lost 2 bases and the V segment lost 6 bases, leaving 7 bases of the junction unmatched. The germline V gene encodes CDR1 MGHRA and CDR2 YSYEKL.

This clonotype was counted at least ten times. The chain is built from TRBV15 and TRBJ2-2, with 10 nucleotides matching TRBD2. Trimming cost V 7 bases and J 5 bases; bases outside gene matches: 7. This CDR3 has 15 residues. Germline V gene data show CDR1 as LNHNV and CDR2 as YYDKDF (reference sequence). The CDR3 spells CATKGASGRTGELFF. CDR3 nucleotides: TGTGCCACCAAGGGGGCTAGCGGGAGAACCGGGGAGCTGTTTTTT.

The chain carries TRBV7-3 and TRBJ1-3; no firm D call. V lost 5 bases and J lost 2, with 16 bases in between. CDR3 length: 16 amino acids. Germline CDR1 is SGHTA and CDR2 is FQGTGA. DNA for the CDR3: TGTGCCAGCAGCGATCCGGGAGTAAGGGCTGGAAACACCATATATTTT. The encoded protein is CASSDPGVRAGNTIYF.

CDR3 coding DNA: TGTGCCAGCAGTGAGTCGTCAACGGGAAATGAGCAGTTCTTC. Its protein is CASSESSTGNEQFF. The chain combines TRBV6-4 with TRBJ2-1; maybe TRBD2 (5 bases). The germline V and J ends were trimmed by 3 bases and 7 bases, with 13 bases remaining between them. This CDR3 contains 14 residues. Germline V gene data show CDR1 as MRHNA and CDR2 as SNTAGT.

V gene TRBV25-1 combines with J gene TRBJ2-5; the match to TRBD2 covers 9 bases. This CDR3 is 16 amino acids long. Per germline, CDR1 MGHDK and CDR2 SYGVNS. V shed 6 bases and J 5 bases; nucleotides not matched to a gene: 13. In nucleotides, the CDR3 is TGTGCCAGCAGCCAAGAGGGGCGGGGGGGCGCTGAGACCCAGTACTTC. Amino acids: CASSQEGRGGAETQYF.

As for this clonotype: The junction differs from germline at one of its ends, possibly a read error. The chain carries TRBV24-1 and TRBJ2-5, with TRBD2 matching 8 bases. The length of the CDR3 is 17 residues. Germline CDR1 KGHDR, CDR2 SFDVKD. CDR3 in amino acids: CDTSDDSGGSGGETQYF. Written as DNA, the CDR3 is TGTGACACCAGTGATGACAGCGGGGGAAGCGGTGGAGAGACCCAGTACTTC.

On this clonotype itself: Since a much larger clone is just one base distant, this may be a read error. The missing conserved phenylalanine or tryptophan at the end of this CDR3 makes a read error likely. The rearrangement joins TRBV9 to TRBJ1-1; D is uncertain. The CDR3 is made up of 13 amino acids. V was cut by 0 bases and J by 4 bases, with 7 bases left in between. Germline CDR1 and CDR2: SGDLS and YYNGEE. The CDR3 coding sequence is TGTGCCAGCAGCGTAGGGAGTTTCACTGAAGCTTTCCTT. Translating it yields CASSVGSFTEAFL.

The chain is built from TRBV10-3 and TRBJ2-2, with 11 bases lining up with TRBD1. The CDR3 is 13 amino acids. The V gene end was trimmed by 10 bases and the J gene end by 6 bases; junction bases not matched to a gene: 4. CDR1 is ENHRY, CDR2 SYGVKD, per germline. This CDR3 reads CATGTGGSGELFF. DNA for the CDR3: TGTGCCACCGGGACAGGGGGGTCCGGGGAGCTGTTTTTT.

This clonotype was detected many times. The CDR3 reads CSVGQQETQYF. In nucleotides, the CDR3 is TGCAGCGTAGGGCAGCAAGAGACCCAGTACTTC. The chain combines TRBV29-1 with TRBJ2-5, with D unclear. The CDR3 extends over 11 amino acids. Germline CDR1 reads SQVTM; CDR2 reads ANQGSEA. Trimming removed 6 bases from V and 2 bases from J, with 7 bases in between.

This clonotype was observed a single time. This may be a read error: a much more frequent sequence differs by one nucleotide. Here the CDR3 reads CASSDPGTTYSYTF. In DNA, the CDR3 is TGTGCCAGCAGCGACCCCGGTACCACATATAGCTACACCTTC. The chain carries TRBV7-2 and TRBJ1-2; D ambiguous. V was cut by 5 bases and J by 9 bases, with 19 bases left in between. The CDR3 is made up of 14 amino acids. Germline-derived CDR1 and CDR2 are SGHTA and FQGNSA.

This clonotype was found a few times. CDR3 amino acids: CASTKGGLRDQPQHF. The CDR3 DNA reads as TGTGCCAGTACTAAGGGAGGCCTAAGAGATCAGCCCCAGCATTTT. The rearrangement joins TRBV19 to TRBJ1-5; D remains ambiguous. Trimming removed 7 bases at V and 5 bases at J, with 18 bases between. This CDR3 spans 15 amino acids. Germline-derived CDR1 and CDR2 are LNHDA and SQIVND (reference sequence).